The 5 T cell receptor beta chains below were found in one sample sequenced in a study of cytomegalovirus exposure and HLA in healthy donors. Primers included in the PCR were 60 Vbeta and 13 Jbeta primers. The protocol was immunoSEQ multiplex PCR, while the TCRdb copy is restricted to in-frame clones and leaves out a portion. The sample lists some 150,000 clones, 75% to 90% occurring once. The sequenced sample consisted of PBMCs. The source of these receptors is a woman between 50 and 59 years old in good health and CMV-seropositive.

The chain has TRBV11-2 and TRBJ1-1; D gene ambiguous. Trimming stripped 2 bases from V and 1 base from J, with 5 bases between. The germline V gene encodes CDR1 SGHAT and CDR2 FQNNGV. There are 13 residues in the CDR3. DNA of the CDR3: TGTGCCAGCAGCTTACGAGGGAACACTGAAGCTTTCTTT. It is translated as CASSLRGNTEAFF.

V is TRBV19 and J is TRBJ1-5, with TRBD1 identical over 7 bases. With V trimmed by 6 bases and J by 5 bases, 7 bases remained unmatched. This CDR3 is built from 14 residues. The germline gives CDR1 LNHDA, CDR2 SQIVND (reference sequence). CDR3 nucleotides: TGTGCCAGTAGCGCAGGGACAGAGTATCAGCCCCAGCATTTT. Amino acid sequence: CASSAGTEYQPQHF.

The rearrangement joins TRBV29-1 to TRBJ1-5; tentative D call: TRBD1 (6 bases). This CDR3 comprises 12 residues. The germline V and J ends were trimmed by 4 bases and 7 bases, with 11 bases remaining between them. Germline V gene data show CDR1 as SQVTM and CDR2 as ANQGSEA. The CDR3 nucleotides read TGCAGCGTTGGGACAGTCGGCCAGCCCCAGCATTTT. Its protein is CSVGTVGQPQHF.

The CDR3 DNA reads TGCGCCAGCAGCTTCCGCAGGGGCAGTGATGGCTACACCTTC. Encoded protein: CASSFRRGSDGYTF. The rearrangement joins TRBV5-1 to TRBJ1-2; a possible D gene is TRBD1 (6 bases). The CDR3 totals 14 residues. In germline, CDR1 is SGHRS, CDR2 YFSETQ. V was clipped by 2 bases and J by 6 bases, with 14 bases between them.

This chain uses TRBV5-4 with TRBJ1-5, with D perhaps matching TRBD1 (6 bases). Germline CDR1 SGHNT, CDR2 YYREEE (reference sequence). CDR3 length: 16 residues. V was trimmed by 6 bases and J by 2 bases, leaving 18 bases between them. The CDR3 here is CASKSTGRGGNQPQHF. CDR3 bases: TGTGCCAGCAAAAGTACAGGGAGAGGTGGCAATCAGCCCCAGCATTTT. The full variable domain, its missing parts supplied by reference TRBV5-4 and TRBJ1-5, is ETGVTQSPTHLIKTRGQQVTLRCSSQSGHNTVSWYQQALGQGPQFIFQYYREEENGRGNFPPRFSGLQFPNYSSELNVNALELDDSALYLCASKSTGRGGNQPQHFGDGTRLSIL.